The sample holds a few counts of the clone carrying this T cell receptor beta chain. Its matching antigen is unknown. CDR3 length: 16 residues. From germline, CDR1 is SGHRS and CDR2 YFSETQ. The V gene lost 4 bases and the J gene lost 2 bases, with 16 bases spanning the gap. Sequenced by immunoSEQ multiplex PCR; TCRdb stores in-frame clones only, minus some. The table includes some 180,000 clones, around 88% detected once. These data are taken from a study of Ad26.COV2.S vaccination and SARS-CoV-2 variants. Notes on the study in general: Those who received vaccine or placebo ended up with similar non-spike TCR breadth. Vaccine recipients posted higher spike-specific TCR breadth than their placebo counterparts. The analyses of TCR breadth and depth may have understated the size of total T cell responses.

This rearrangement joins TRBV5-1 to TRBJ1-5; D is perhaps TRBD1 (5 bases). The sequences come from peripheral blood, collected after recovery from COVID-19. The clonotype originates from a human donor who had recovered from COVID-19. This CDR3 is CASSSSPGSGNQPQHF. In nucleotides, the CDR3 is TGCGCCAGCAGCAGCTCGCCAGGGAGCGGCAATCAGCCCCAGCATTTT. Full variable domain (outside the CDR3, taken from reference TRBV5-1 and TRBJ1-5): KAGVTQTPRYLIKTRGQQVTLSCSPISGHRSVSWYQQTPGQGLQFLFEYFSETQRNKGNFPGRFSGRQFSNSRSEMNVSTLELGDSALYLCASSSSPGSGNQPQHFGDGTRLSIL.